This T cell receptor (beta chain) was sequenced in a study of siplizumab effects on memory and regulatory T cells. Study results and limitations: The authors could not assign a naive or memory phenotype to roughly 75-97% of proliferating CD4+ or CD8+ clones. A minor share of alloreactive clones matched unstimulated subsets.

As to this clone: The target antigen is unknown.

The data were produced by immunoSEQ multiplex PCR, yet TCRdb's version contains in-frame clones alone and is incomplete. The sample consists of some 100,000 clones, about 90% of them appearing once. The sample consisted of Tregs sorted from blood. The origin of this receptor is a human donor in good health.

The CDR3 loop reads CASRDRGLSYEQYF. Here the CDR3 DNA reads TGTGCCAGCAGGGACAGGGGCCTCTCGTACGAGCAGTACTTC. The J gene is TRBJ2-7, the V gene TRBV6-1, with 9 bases matching TRBD1. CDR1 is MNHNS, CDR2 SASEGT, per germline. J gave up 4 bases and V 6 bases, and 7 bases lay outside the gene matches. CDR3 length: 14 amino acids.